A selection of T cell receptor beta chains follows, all from one sample in a study of blood T cell repertoires in COVID-19. Data came from immunoSEQ multiplex PCR; TCRdb stores just in-frame clones and leaves some out. The sample yields about 270,000 clones, 75% to 95% seen once. The sample comprised peripheral blood. All receptors come from a person in their late teens or twenties with COVID-19, enrolled during active disease. The CDR3 runs from the conserved cysteine through the conserved F or W.

v_call cdr3_aa
TRBV9 CASSLVGQPPLHF
TRBV7-9 CASSLRGTSGANVLTF
TRBV6-1 CASSELAGVGNEQYF
TRBV2 CASGGTAATANTGELFF
TRBV19 CASSTSGRTRTDTQYF
TRBV10-3 CAISEWGQGGNEQYF
TRBV30 CAHYRTEYYGYTF
TRBV25-1 CASSESGEETQYF
TRBV9 CASSAANTGTEAFF
TRBV11-2 CASSWGLAEFSYEQYF
TRBV9 CASSPPGRVMAEQFF
TRBV5-4 CASSLGRANTGELFF
TRBV9 CASSVDPGGEGNYGYTF
TRBV5-1 CASRTLTGNEQFF
TRBV3-1/TRBV3-2 CASSWGQETEAFF
TRBV15 CATRASGRSFYNEQFF
TRBV11-2 CASSPQTGLRAEAFF
TRBV21-1 CASSKVGGASGSYEQYF
TRBV5-1 CASSAPGLAGENTGELFF
TRBV11-2 CASSLALGDGELFF
TRBV28 CASQGPFRDRSYEQYF
TRBV12-3/TRBV12-4 CASSFTGNEAFF
TRBV5-1 CASSFPTGGDNEQFF
TRBV28 CASSSRGQETQYF
TRBV11-2 CASSPGLAGGETQYF
TRBV4-1 CASSQDPSGRRDEQFF
TRBV3-1/TRBV3-2 CASSQDHGGGEQYF
TRBV19 CASSILSRGGDTGELFF
TRBV27 CASTRGTSGSWRTGELFF
TRBV30 CAWIPAEADVPNYGYTF
TRBV5-1 CASSPDRGQNGYTF
TRBV5-1 CASSLDNYNSPLHF
TRBV5-1 CASDRGDGNTEAFF
TRBV21-1 CASSKGGYTGELFF
TRBV7-8 CASSLGLRDTQYF
TRBV6-5 CASRPVPADTQYF
TRBV4-1 CASSPNVAPSTDTQYF
TRBV19 CASSNRGNSPLHF
TRBV28 CASTFPGGGSDTQYF
TRBV29-1 CSVTGPTGELFF
TRBV2 CASSGQSTINYGYTF
TRBV5-6 CASSLWAGPYEQYF
TRBV6-4 CASSDSSRPYGYTF
TRBV5-4 CASSLSGHKETQYF
TRBV7-9 CASSPSAGQGKNYGYTF
TRBV4-2 CASSQAANNKGDIQYF
TRBV28 CASSLLSRKGEPQHF
TRBV6-5 CASSYHLGTAYEQYF
TRBV11-2 CASSLDTGNYGYTF
TRBV3-1/TRBV3-2 CASSGLSGTSGASRRGNEQFF
TRBV9 CASSVGDSANTGELFF